This passage covers 27 T cell receptor beta chains from one sample sequenced in a study of shared clonotypes between healthy human individuals. TCRdb's table, derived via immunoSEQ multiplex PCR, lists solely in-frame clones and lacks some. The sample includes about 2 million clones, over 85% of them seen just once. It was CD45RO-negative cells, positively selected for CCR7, that made up naive CD8 cells, with terminally differentiated effector memory CD45RA+ cells excluded. The sample comprised naive CD8+ T cells sorted from blood. The receptors were sampled from a man aged 18 to 30 in good health.

This chain connects TRBV15 to TRBJ2-2; possibly TRBD2 for D (5 bases). V lost 9 bases to trimming and J lost 3 bases, with 14 bases between them. Germline-derived CDR1 and CDR2 are LNHNV and YYDKDF (reference sequence). The CDR3 runs 14 residues. CDR3 nucleotide sequence: TGTGCCACGAACGTACTAGTCGACACCGGGGAGCTGTTTTTT. It yields the protein CATNVLVDTGELFF.

This sequence joins TRBV7-8 and TRBJ1-5; D might be TRBD1 (6 bases). The CDR3 loop spans 16 amino acids. Deletions cut 5 bases from V and 6 bases from J, with 20 bases between. Per the germline V gene, CDR1 is SGHVS and CDR2 is FQNEAQ. The chain's CDR3 is CASSPDVGGWGQPQHF. The CDR3 coding sequence is TGTGCCAGCAGCCCAGACGTCGGGGGCTGGGGTCAGCCCCAGCATTTT.

The chain carries TRBV30 and TRBJ2-1; 8 bases map to TRBD2. The CDR3 loop spans 15 amino acids. Losses at the gene ends were 0 bases for V and 8 bases for J; bases not matched to a gene: 9. Germline CDR1 and CDR2: GTSNPN and SVGIG (reference sequence). This CDR3 is CAWSVGSGGLDEQFF. CDR3 in DNA: TGTGCCTGGAGTGTAGGAAGCGGGGGTTTAGATGAGCAGTTCTTC.

This chain uses TRBV6-6 with TRBJ2-7; no clear D. Germline loops: CDR1 MNHNY, CDR2 SVGAGI (reference sequence). Trimming took 3 bases from V and 5 from J, leaving 20 bases between them. This CDR3 comprises 16 residues. Written as DNA, the CDR3 is TGTGCCAGCAGTTATTCTGAAGCCCAACTCTCTCACGAGCAGTACTTC. Amino acid sequence: CASSYSEAQLSHEQYF.

The chain links TRBV7-9 to TRBJ1-6; 9 bases are shared with TRBD1. The CDR3 loop spans 15 amino acids. Germline V gene lookup returns CDR1 SEHNR and CDR2 FQNEAQ (reference sequence). The V and J ends lost 2 bases and 9 bases, in that order; junction bases with no gene match: 5. CDR3 loop: CASSLRDREGSPLHF. The CDR3 DNA sequence: TGTGCCAGCAGCTTAAGGGACAGGGAGGGTTCACCCCTCCACTTT.

This clone was seen a single time. The rearrangement uses TRBV7-6 and TRBJ2-1; 7 bases agree with TRBD2. Germline V CDR1 and CDR2: SGHVS, FNYEAQ. The CDR3 covers 16 residues. The J segment lost 3 bases and the V segment lost 2 bases, leaving 7 bases of the junction unmatched. The CDR3 nucleotides read TGTGCCAGCAGCTTAAACCTCGGACTAGACTACAATGAGCAGTTCTTC. It codes for CASSLNLGLDYNEQFF.

Notes on this clone: Other DNA sequences within the sample encode an identical CDR3. J is TRBJ2-3 and V is TRBV9; 12 bases match TRBD2. The CDR3 is made up of 15 amino acids. The germline V gene has CDR1 SGDLS and CDR2 YYNGEE. J lost 5 bases, V lost 2 bases, and 3 bases had no gene match. CDR3 sequence (DNA): TGTGCCAGCAGCGTCGGACTAGCGGGGTTAGATACGCAGTATTTT. It specifies CASSVGLAGLDTQYF.

CDR3 DNA: TGTGCCAGCACGGGACTAGCGTCCGCCGGGGAGCTGTTTTTT. Translating it yields CASTGLASAGELFF. This rearrangement joins TRBV27 to TRBJ2-2, with TRBD2 matching 10 bases. The CDR3 is 14 residues long. CDR1 and CDR2 (germline): MNHEY, SMNVEV (reference sequence). V was pared by 7 bases and J by 6 bases, with 5 bases of the junction left unmatched.

The DNA of the CDR3 is TGTGCCAGCAGCCCGGGACAGGGGTTTTACGAGCAGTACTTC. This sequence encodes CASSPGQGFYEQYF. J is TRBJ2-7 and V is TRBV6-6; the match to TRBD1 covers 10 bases. Trimming cost V 6 bases and J 4 bases; bases outside gene matches: 6. Germline values: CDR1 MNHNY, CDR2 SVGAGI (reference sequence). The CDR3 sequence is 14 residues long.

V usage is TRBV2 and J usage is TRBJ1-1; the D gene is possibly TRBD1 (6 bases). Trimming stripped 6 bases from V and 3 bases from J, with 14 bases between. CDR1 SNHLY and CDR2 FYNNEI come from the germline V gene. CDR3 length: 14 residues. The CDR3 bases are TGTGCCAGCAGCTCAGGGGAAGTTTACACTGAAGCTTTCTTT. Translating it yields CASSSGEVYTEAFF.

Regarding this clone: The same CDR3 is also encoded by other DNA sequences in this sample. This chain joins TRBV11-2 and TRBJ2-7; D is unclear. This CDR3 spans 13 amino acids. V was pared by 1 base and J by 4 bases, with 8 bases between. In germline, CDR1 is SGHAT, CDR2 FQNNGV. The CDR3 loop is CASSLATAYEQYF. CDR3 bases: TGTGCCAGCAGCTTAGCCACGGCTTACGAGCAGTACTTC.

The chain combines TRBV5-1 with TRBJ2-7; the D call may be TRBD1 or TRBD2 (5 bases each). CDR3 size: 17 residues. CDR1 and CDR2 from the germline V gene are SGHRS and YFSETQ. V lost 4 bases and J lost 0, with 20 bases in between. The CDR3 loop is CASSPGTVRISSYEQYF. The CDR3 DNA reads TGCGCCAGCAGCCCCGGGACGGTCAGGATTAGCTCCTACGAGCAGTACTTC. The entire variable domain, with the rest obtained from reference TRBV5-1 and TRBJ2-7, is as follows: KAGVTQTPRYLIKTRGQQVTLSCSPISGHRSVSWYQQTPGQGLQFLFEYFSETQRNKGNFPGRFSGRQFSNSRSEMNVSTLELGDSALYLCASSPGTVRISSYEQYFGPGTRLTVT.

This sequence joins TRBV4-3 and TRBJ2-7; TRBD2 agrees at 7 bases. The V gene end was trimmed by 1 base and the J gene end by 2 bases; junction bases not matched to a gene: 11. Germline CDR1 and CDR2: LGHNA and YSLEER. The CDR3 consists of 17 residues. CDR3 DNA: TGCGCCAGCAGCCAAGTTAAGGCTAGCGGATACCCCTACGAGCAGTACTTC. Translated, it gives CASSQVKASGYPYEQYF.

Turning to this clone: Other DNA variants within this sample encode the same CDR3. This CDR3 reads CASSQGRELFF. CDR3 sequence (DNA): TGCGCCAGCAGCCAAGGGAGGGAGCTGTTTTTT. The chain employs TRBV4-1 and TRBJ2-2; D is undetermined. The CDR3 length is 11 residues. The germline V gene encodes CDR1 MGHRA and CDR2 YSYEKL. V dropped 1 base and J dropped 9 bases, with 3 bases sitting between them.

The gene calls are TRBV5-6 and TRBJ1-2; 8 nucleotides line up with TRBD1. Germline V gives CDR1 SGHDT, CDR2 YYEEEE. After removal of 3 bases from V and 8 bases from J, the junction contained 9 bases not matched to a gene. The CDR3 length is 14 residues. CDR3 sequence: CASSWQTGAGGYTF. CDR3 sequence (DNA): TGTGCCAGCAGCTGGCAGACAGGGGCGGGAGGCTACACCTTC. The full variable domain, in which reference TRBV5-6 and TRBJ1-2 provide the parts outside the CDR3, is DAGVTQSPTHLIKTRGQQVTLRCSPKSGHDTVSWYQQALGQGPQFIFQYYEEEERQRGNFPDRFSGHQFPNYSSELNVNALLLGDSALYLCASSWQTGAGGYTFGSGTRLTVV.

This chain uses TRBV28 with TRBJ2-1, with 8 bases identical to TRBD1. The CDR3 sequence is 15 residues long. From germline, CDR1 is MDHEN and CDR2 SYDVKM. The junction had 3 bases not matched to a gene; V was cut back by 5 bases and J by 0 bases. The CDR3 DNA reads TGTGCCAGCAGTACCGGGACAGGCTCCTACAATGAGCAGTTCTTC. It is translated as CASSTGTGSYNEQFF.

About this clone: Germline and junction disagree at one end, which may indicate a read error. J is TRBJ2-2 and V is TRBV7-7, with D hard to call. This CDR3 comprises 14 residues. Germline CDR1 reads SSHAT; CDR2 reads FNYEAQ (reference sequence). The CDR3 bases are TGTGCTAGCAGCTTAGAACTGGGCACCGGGGAGCTGTTTTTT. This codes for CASSLELGTGELFF.

The chain links TRBV19 to TRBJ2-4; 10 nucleotides agree with TRBD1. The CDR3 has 17 amino acids. Germline V gene sequence: CDR1 LNHDA, CDR2 SQIVND (reference sequence). Unmatched junction bases numbered 6, after V lost 3 bases and J lost 1 base. As DNA, the CDR3 is TGTGCCAGTAGTATCGGGACAGGGGTCGGGGCCAAAAACATTCAGTACTTC. It is translated as CASSIGTGVGAKNIQYF. The full variable domain, with the rest looked up from reference TRBV19 and TRBJ2-4, is DGGITQSPKYLFRKEGQNVTLSCEQNLNHDAMYWYRQDPGQGLRLIYYSQIVNDFQKGDIAEGYSVSREKKESFPLTVTSAQKNPTAFYLCASSIGTGVGAKNIQYFGAGTRLSVL.

V is TRBV11-2 and J is TRBJ2-7, with 12 nucleotides matching TRBD2. The CDR3 loop spans 18 amino acids. Trimming at V came to 2 bases and at J to 4 bases, leaving 12 bases not matched to a gene. From germline, CDR1 is SGHAT and CDR2 FQNNGV. CDR3 loop: CASSLYPSGGANAYEQYF. Here the CDR3 DNA reads TGTGCCAGCAGCTTATATCCTAGCGGGGGGGCTAATGCTTACGAGCAGTACTTC.

The chain links TRBV5-1 to TRBJ2-1; D could derive from TRBD1 or TRBD2 (5 bases each). The V end was cut by 4 bases, the J end by 0 bases, with 14 bases between. The CDR3 totals 16 residues. The germline V gene has CDR1 SGHRS and CDR2 YFSETQ. CDR3 DNA: TGCGCCAGCAGCCCCTACGGGACCGGCTCCTACAATGAGCAGTTCTTC. It encodes CASSPYGTGSYNEQFF.

The chain uses TRBV18 and TRBJ1-1, with a tentative D call TRBD1 (5 bases). Trimming shortened V by 6 bases and J by 7 bases, and 15 bases separated the two germline ends. Germline CDR1 KGHSH, CDR2 LQKENI. This CDR3 spans 13 amino acids. The CDR3: CASSRDRDSEAFF. As DNA, the CDR3 is TGTGCCAGCTCGCGGGATAGAGACAGTGAAGCTTTCTTT.

The V and J genes are TRBV28 and TRBJ1-2; no firm D call. There are 14 residues in the CDR3. V lost 3 bases and J 4 bases, leaving 12 bases between the germline ends. Germline V gene sequence: CDR1 MDHEN, CDR2 SYDVKM. CDR3 nucleotide sequence: TGTGCCAGCAGTTTGGGAAGGTCTGGCTATGGCTACACCTTC. Amino acid sequence: CASSLGRSGYGYTF.

The gene calls are TRBV5-5 and TRBJ1-6, with D unclear. V lost 6 bases and J lost 0, with 10 bases in between. The CDR3 has 15 residues. In germline, CDR1 is SGHKS, CDR2 YYEKEE (reference sequence). CDR3 in amino acids: CASILDLSYNSPLHF. The CDR3 bases are TGTGCCAGCATCCTCGACCTCTCCTATAATTCACCCCTCCACTTT.

The chain has TRBV6-1 and TRBJ1-1; D is ambiguous. CDR1 and CDR2 from the germline V gene are MNHNS and SASEGT. The CDR3 is made up of 13 amino acids. Trimming left V 10 bases short and J 3 bases short, with 15 bases between. DNA for the CDR3: TGTGCCACCCTATTCACCGAGTACACTGAAGCTTTCTTT. Protein sequence: CATLFTEYTEAFF.

The V gene is TRBV6-5, the J gene TRBJ2-7; 10 bases fit TRBD1. V shed 5 bases and J 1 base; nucleotides not matched to a gene: 5. The CDR3 loop spans 15 amino acids. Germline lookup yields CDR1 MNHEY and CDR2 SVGAGI. This CDR3 reads CASSHGQGGSYEQYF. In nucleotides, the CDR3 is TGTGCCAGCAGTCATGGACAGGGGGGTTCCTACGAGCAGTACTTC.

The V gene is TRBV10-1, the J gene TRBJ1-1; D not certain. Germline V gene lookup returns CDR1 WNHNN and CDR2 SYGVQD (reference sequence). The CDR3 contains 13 residues. V shed 3 bases and J shed 0 bases, with 5 bases lying between them. The CDR3 DNA is TGCGCCAGCAGTGACGGCATGAACACTGAAGCTTTCTTT. This codes for CASSDGMNTEAFF.

This clone showed up just once. The chain recombines TRBV9 with TRBJ2-7; D tentatively fits TRBD1 or TRBD2 (6 bases each). Looked up from germline, CDR1 is SGDLS and CDR2 is YYNGEE. V was cut by 0 bases and J by 7 bases, with 17 bases left in between. The CDR3 runs 15 residues. DNA of the CDR3: TGTGCCAGCAGCGTAGGAGGGGGAGGAGGACAGGAGCAGTACTTC. Its protein product is CASSVGGGGGQEQYF.